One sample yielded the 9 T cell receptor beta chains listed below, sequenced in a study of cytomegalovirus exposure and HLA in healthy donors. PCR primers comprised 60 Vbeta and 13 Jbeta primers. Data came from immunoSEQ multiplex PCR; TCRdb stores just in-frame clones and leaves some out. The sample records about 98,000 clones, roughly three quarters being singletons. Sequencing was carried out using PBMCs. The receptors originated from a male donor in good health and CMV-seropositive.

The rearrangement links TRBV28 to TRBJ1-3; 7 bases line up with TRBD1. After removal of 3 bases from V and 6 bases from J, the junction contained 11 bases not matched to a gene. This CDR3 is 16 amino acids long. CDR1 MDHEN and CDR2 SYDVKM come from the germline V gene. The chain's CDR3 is CASSFRRGLGLNTIYF. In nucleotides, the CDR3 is TGTGCCAGCAGTTTTCGTAGGGGGCTCGGTTTAAACACCATATATTTT.

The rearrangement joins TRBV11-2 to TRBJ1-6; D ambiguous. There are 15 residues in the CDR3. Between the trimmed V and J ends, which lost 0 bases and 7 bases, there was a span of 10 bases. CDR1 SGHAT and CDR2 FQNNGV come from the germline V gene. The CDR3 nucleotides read TGTGCCAGCAGCTTAGATTACGGCAGGAATTCACCCCTCCACTTT. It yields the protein CASSLDYGRNSPLHF.

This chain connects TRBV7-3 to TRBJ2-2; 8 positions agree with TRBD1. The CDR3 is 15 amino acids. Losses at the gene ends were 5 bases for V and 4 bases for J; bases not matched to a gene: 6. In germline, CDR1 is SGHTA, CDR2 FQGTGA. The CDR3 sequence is CASSGQGRGTGELFF. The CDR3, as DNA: TGTGCCAGCAGCGGACAGGGCCGGGGCACCGGGGAGCTGTTTTTT.

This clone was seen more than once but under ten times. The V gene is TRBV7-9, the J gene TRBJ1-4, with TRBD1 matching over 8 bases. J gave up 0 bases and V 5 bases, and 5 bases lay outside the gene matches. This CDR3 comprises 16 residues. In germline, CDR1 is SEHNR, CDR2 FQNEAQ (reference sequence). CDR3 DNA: TGTGCCAGCAGCACGACAGGGGCGGCAACTAATGAAAAACTGTTTTTT. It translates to CASSTTGAATNEKLFF.

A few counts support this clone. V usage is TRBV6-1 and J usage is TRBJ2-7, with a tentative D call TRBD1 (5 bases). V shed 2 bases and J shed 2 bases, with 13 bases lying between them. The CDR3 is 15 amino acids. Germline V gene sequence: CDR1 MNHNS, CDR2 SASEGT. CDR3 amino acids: CASSETYQGAYEQYF. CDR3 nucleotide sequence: TGTGCCAGCAGTGAAACCTACCAGGGTGCCTACGAGCAGTACTTC.

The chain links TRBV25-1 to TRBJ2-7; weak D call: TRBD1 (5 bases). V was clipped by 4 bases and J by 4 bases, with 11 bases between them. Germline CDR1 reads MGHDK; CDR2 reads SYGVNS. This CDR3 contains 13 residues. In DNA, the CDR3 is TGTGCCAGCAGTGCACAGGCCAGGTACGAGCAGTACTTC. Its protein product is CASSAQARYEQYF.

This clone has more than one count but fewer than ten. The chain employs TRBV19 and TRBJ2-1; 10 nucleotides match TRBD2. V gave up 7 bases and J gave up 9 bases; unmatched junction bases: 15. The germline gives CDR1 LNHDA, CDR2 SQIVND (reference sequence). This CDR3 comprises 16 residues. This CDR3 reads CASTPNPSGGPTEQFF. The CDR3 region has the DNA TGTGCCAGTACCCCTAACCCTAGCGGGGGCCCCACTGAGCAGTTCTTC.

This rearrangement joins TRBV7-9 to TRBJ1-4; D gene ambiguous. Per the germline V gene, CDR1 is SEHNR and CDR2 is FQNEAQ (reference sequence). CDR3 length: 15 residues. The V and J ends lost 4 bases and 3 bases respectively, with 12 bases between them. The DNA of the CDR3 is TGTGCCAGCAGCTCCCGGGGAGGGTCTAATGAAAAACTGTTTTTT. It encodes CASSSRGGSNEKLFF.

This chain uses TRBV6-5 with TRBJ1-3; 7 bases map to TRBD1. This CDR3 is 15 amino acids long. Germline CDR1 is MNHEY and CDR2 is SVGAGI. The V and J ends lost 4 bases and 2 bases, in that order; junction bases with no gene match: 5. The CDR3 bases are TGTGCCAGCAGTTCCGACAGGGATCCTGGAAACACCATATATTTT. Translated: CASSSDRDPGNTIYF.